This T cell receptor beta chain was documented in a study of T cells in Graves' hyperthyroidism and ophthalmopathy. The CDR3 contains 11 residues. V was clipped by 5 bases and J by 5 bases, with 7 bases between them. Germline values: CDR1 MNHNS, CDR2 SASEGT. Amplification targeted TCR beta CDR3 regions from RNA transcripts. When the TCR CDR3 underwent first-round RT-PCR, the HTBI primer set was used. TCRdb re-derived calls from the multiplex PCR reads in MiXCR, one entry per CDR3 protein. The sample records about 530,000 distinct CDR3 sequences, 17% being singletons. This clonotype was detected ten times or more.

The sequencing sample was made of blood. The chain links TRBV6-1 to TRBJ2-7; D ambiguous. The sequence derives from a woman between 18 and 29 years old with Graves' ophthalmopathy. The CDR3 DNA is TGTGCCAGCAGTTTTGACGACGAGCAGTACTTC. Protein product: CASSFDDEQYF.